The T cell receptor beta chain under discussion was sequenced for a study of response to subunit inactivated influenza vaccine. TCRdb recomputed calls from the RT-PCR reads with MiXCR, one row per CDR3 protein. The sample consists of some 200,000 distinct CDR3 sequences, roughly 12% of them appearing once. This clonotype has just a few counts. Its matching antigen is unknown. Points from the study as a whole: Every seasonal influenza vaccination brings in few new T cells, the authors suggested.

The data also belong to a second study, concerning T cells expressing NK-cell markers. That report adds: 5'RACE template switching with UMIs produced the TCR beta cDNA. Underlying the TCR beta repertoires were sorted CD3+CD56+NKG2C+, CD3+CD56+NKG2C- and CD3+CD56-NKG2C+ T cells. Dominant NKG2C+ clonotypes were found to form about 1.0-7.5% of CD8+ T cells in over five donors. Expanded clones of NKG2C+ T cells had an unclear HCMV specificity.

The source material was CD8+ T cells sorted from PBMCs, sampled 11 to 12 days after vaccination. The TCR was taken from a man aged 45-65 years who received an inactivated influenza vaccine.

CDR3 nucleotide sequence: TGCGCCAGCAGCGGGACAGGGGGTGGCTATGGCTACACCTTC. This gives the protein CASSGTGGGYGYTF. This chain links TRBV5-1 with TRBJ1-2, with 11 positions matching TRBD1. The CDR3 is 14 residues long. Germline CDR1 SGHRS, CDR2 YFSETQ. V was pared by 4 bases and J by 4 bases, with 3 bases of the junction left unmatched.